A single sample gave rise to the 20 T cell receptor beta chains below, sequenced in a study of T cell clonality in common variable immunodeficiency (dated by TCRdb to between 2014 and 2017). The library was built by means of the immunoSEQ multiplex PCR assay. Held by TCRdb, this immuneACCESS table contains in-frame sequences only and omits some clones. Under half of the omission traces to an unresolved V gene where checked; the cause of the rest is unknown. For this sample the table reports more than 35,000 clones, with no clone seen just once. Together, the top ten hold about 0.67% of the sample. The sequenced sample consisted of peripheral blood mononuclear cells. Receptors originate from a person between 18 and 75 years old in good health.

This clone was seen at least ten times. The CDR3 extends 3 residues past the end of the read, so its final part is completed from the germline J gene. The rearrangement joins TRBV2 to TRBJ1-6, with 7 bases that match TRBD1. Germline CDR1 and CDR2: SNHLY and FYNNEI. The CDR3 totals 14 residues. Trimming cost V 6 bases and J 7 bases; bases outside gene matches: 6. Partial CDR3 DNA: TGTGCCAGCAGGCAGACAGGGAACAATTCACCC. Translated, it gives CASRQTGNNSP. The entire CDR3 reads CASRQTGNNSPLHF.

This clone was seen repeatedly, ten times or more. The CDR3 end falls 3 residues outside the read, so it is completed with the germline J gene. The chain is built from TRBV24-1 and TRBJ2-1, with a possible D match to TRBD1 (6 bases). Germline V gene data show CDR1 as KGHDR and CDR2 as SFDVKD. This CDR3 spans 16 amino acids. V was clipped by 1 base and J by 5 bases, with 14 bases between them. The CDR3 reads CATSDLTGSGNNEQFF. CDR3 DNA (partial): TGTGCCACCAGTGATTTAACAGGGAGTGGTAACAATGAG.

This clone was counted ten times or more. The CDR3 extends 3 residues past the end of the read, so its final part is completed from the germline J gene. The V and J genes are TRBV14 and TRBJ2-7, with 7 nucleotides matching TRBD1. The germline V gene encodes CDR1 SGHDN and CDR2 FVKESK. The CDR3 spans 17 residues. With 6 bases clipped from V and 5 bases from J, the junction kept 19 bases outside the gene matches. CDR3: CASRPNSLTGIRNEQYF. The CDR3 bases that were read are TGTGCCAGCAGACCAAACTCTTTGACAGGGATTCGGAACGAG.

This clone was detected many times. Read coverage stops 3 residues before the CDR3 terminus; the germline J gene supplies the remainder. The chain couples TRBV13 to TRBJ1-3; TRBD1 is a possible D gene (5 bases). This CDR3 has 15 amino acids. In germline, CDR1 is PRHDT, CDR2 FYEKMQ (reference sequence). V was shortened by 3 bases and J by 2 bases, with 11 bases between the two germline ends. The CDR3 DNA, read in part, is TGTGCCAGCAGCTTGAGACAGACAGCTGGAAACACC. This codes for CASSLRQTAGNT. The full CDR3 reads CASSLRQTAGNTIYF.

This clone occurred many times. The read ends 3 residues shy of where the CDR3 ends; the end is completed using the germline J gene. The rearrangement joins TRBV15 to TRBJ2-3; D remains ambiguous. This CDR3 spans 17 amino acids. CDR1 is LNHNV, CDR2 YYDKDF, per germline (reference sequence). The V gene lost 0 bases and the J gene lost 0 bases, with 13 bases spanning the gap. The sequenced part of the CDR3 DNA is TGTGCCACCAGCAGAGATCTCCTAGTTCCTAGCACAGATACG. It encodes CATSRDLLVPSTDT. The whole CDR3 protein reads CATSRDLLVPSTDTQYF.

Only a few counts were recorded for this clone. The observed sequence ends 3 residues before the CDR3 terminus, with the missing tail filled in from the germline J gene. The V call is TRBV19, the J call TRBJ1-2; 7 bases line up with TRBD1. CDR1 and CDR2 (germline): LNHDA, SQIVND (reference sequence). This CDR3 region has 13 residues. The CDR3 DNA, read in part, is TGTGCCAGTAGTACATCACAGGGGAACGAC. Its translation is CASSTSQGND. The entire CDR3 is CASSTSQGNDYTF.

This clone was recorded many times. The missing CDR3 end, 3 residues past where the read stops, is filled in from the germline J gene. The chain couples TRBV10-3 to TRBJ1-5; maybe TRBD1 (6 bases). The CDR3 loop spans 14 amino acids. Germline CDR1 ENHRY, CDR2 SYGVKD. V dropped 0 bases and J dropped 3 bases, with 6 bases sitting between them. The CDR3 here is CAISESGHNQPQHF. CDR3 DNA (partial): TGTGCCATCAGTGAGTCGGGACACAATCAGCCC.

This clone was seen repeatedly, ten times or more. The read ends 3 residues before the CDR3 terminus; that terminus is restored from the germline J gene. This sequence joins TRBV9 and TRBJ2-3; the D gene is possibly TRBD2 (7 bases). V lost 0 bases and J 0 bases, leaving 11 bases between the germline ends. The germline V gene has CDR1 SGDLS and CDR2 YYNGEE. The CDR3 runs to 16 residues. The part of the CDR3 DNA that was read is TGTGCCAGCAGCGTAGAGGGGGGGCCAAGCACAGATACG. Translation: CASSVEGGPSTDT. The entire CDR3 reads CASSVEGGPSTDTQYF.

This clone was found many times. The read gets to within 3 residues of the CDR3 end, and the germline J gene fills in the rest. This rearrangement joins TRBV18 to TRBJ1-1; tentatively, D is TRBD1 (5 bases). This CDR3 region has 14 residues. Germline V gene lookup returns CDR1 KGHSH and CDR2 LQKENI. V gave up 0 bases and J gave up 6 bases, with 11 bases separating them. CDR3 amino acids: CASSPPSGRAEAFF. The covered CDR3 bases are TGTGCCAGCTCACCACCGTCAGGGAGGGCTGAA.

The sample holds many counts of this clone. The read finishes 3 residues shy of the CDR3 end, and the germline J gene is used to complete it. The chain recombines TRBV30 with TRBJ2-2; 7 bases match TRBD1. Trimming removed 7 bases from V and 1 base from J; junction bases left unmatched: 6. The CDR3 extends over 14 amino acids. Germline loops: CDR1 GTSNPN, CDR2 SVGIG (reference sequence). The sequenced part of the CDR3 DNA is TGTGCCTCGAGGGGGCGGAAGAACACCGGGGAG. It yields the protein CASRGRKNTGE. The full CDR3 is CASRGRKNTGELFF.

This clone showed up many times. The read ends 3 residues shy of where the CDR3 ends; the end is completed using the germline J gene. The J gene is TRBJ1-6, the V gene TRBV20-1; 8 bases line up with TRBD1. CDR3 size: 16 residues. J lost 5 bases, V lost 0 bases, and 6 bases had no gene match. Germline V gives CDR1 DFQATT, CDR2 SNEGSKA (reference sequence). Partial CDR3 DNA: TGCAGTGCTAGAGATGGAGTACAGGGGGATAATTCACCC. Encoded protein: CSARDGVQGDNSP. The complete CDR3 reads CSARDGVQGDNSPLHF.

This clone was found many times. The CDR3 is cut off 3 residues early in the read; its end comes from the germline J gene. V is TRBV29-1 and J is TRBJ1-5, with 8 nucleotides matching TRBD1. CDR1 and CDR2 (germline): SQVTM, ANQGSEA. Losses at the gene ends were 6 bases for V and 5 bases for J; bases not matched to a gene: 6. The CDR3 loop spans 13 amino acids. CDR3 amino acids: CSVADRVDQPQHF. Incomplete CDR3 DNA: TGCAGCGTGGCGGACAGGGTTGATCAGCCC.

This clone was detected many times. Read coverage stops 3 residues before the CDR3 terminus; the germline J gene supplies the remainder. The rearrangement links TRBV20-1 to TRBJ2-7; D uncertain. V was clipped by 4 bases and J by 2 bases, with 12 bases between them. The CDR3 spans 13 residues. Germline lookup yields CDR1 DFQATT and CDR2 SNEGSKA (reference sequence). Here the CDR3 reads CSANRLEPYEQYF. The part of the CDR3 DNA that was read is TGCAGTGCTAATAGACTGGAACCCTACGAG.

This clone was found many times. With the read ending 3 residues before the CDR3 end, the germline J gene is used to fill in that end. The rearrangement links TRBV5-6 to TRBJ1-1; D remains unclear. Trimming pared 4 bases from V and 1 base from J, leaving 14 bases between. The CDR3 runs to 15 residues. CDR1 SGHDT and CDR2 YYEEEE come from the germline V gene. The covered CDR3 bases are TGTGCCAGCAGCCCCGACCGTGGCGGGAACACTGAA. Its protein product is CASSPDRGGNTE. The entire CDR3 is CASSPDRGGNTEAFF.

This clone was found many times. The read halts 3 residues ahead of the CDR3 end, with the missing end drawn from the germline J gene. The sample holds other DNA sequences that translate to the same CDR3. This chain links TRBV4-1 with TRBJ1-1; 9 nucleotides line up with TRBD1. CDR1 and CDR2 from the germline V gene are MGHRA and YSYEKL. V was clipped by 3 bases and J by 4 bases; unmatched bases: 3. The CDR3 totals 14 residues. The DNA read from the CDR3 is TGCGCCAGCAGCCATCCGGGACAGGGCACTGAA. This sequence encodes CASSHPGQGTE. The complete CDR3 sequence is CASSHPGQGTEAFF.

This clone was detected many times. The CDR3 end lies 3 residues beyond the end of the read and is filled in from the germline J gene. This rearrangement joins TRBV6-2 or TRBV6-3 to TRBJ1-3; 9 nucleotides agree with TRBD1. The CDR3 consists of 15 residues. V lost 6 bases to trimming and J lost 0 bases; unmatched junction nucleotides: 3. CDR1 and CDR2 (germline): MNHEY, SVGEGT. This CDR3 reads CASREGQGSGNTIYF. CDR3 bases read: TGTGCCAGCAGGGAGGGACAGGGCTCTGGAAACACC.

The sample holds many counts of this clone. The sample contains more than one DNA sequence encoding this CDR3. CDR3 bases read: TGTGCCAGCAGTCTACAGGGAAGCGAG. Translated: CASSLQGSE. The whole CDR3 protein is CASSLQGSEQYF. V and J are TRBV7-9 and TRBJ2-7, with D perhaps matching TRBD1 (6 bases). The read finishes 3 residues shy of the CDR3 end, and the germline J gene is used to complete it. With 6 bases removed from V and 6 bases from J, the gap between germline ends came to 12 bases. The germline CDR1 and CDR2 sequences are SEHNR and FQNEAQ (reference sequence). The CDR3 length is 12 residues. The complete variable domain, with remaining parts taken from reference TRBV7-9 and TRBJ2-7, reads DTGVSQNPRHKITKRGQNVTFRCDPISEHNRLYWYRQTLGQGPEFLTYFQNEAQLEKSRLLSDRFSAERPKGSFSTLEIQRTEQGDSAMYLCASSLQGSEQYFGPGTRLTVT.

This clone was observed many times. The read ends 3 residues before the CDR3 terminus; that terminus is restored from the germline J gene. This chain connects TRBV5-1 to TRBJ2-7, with 8 positions matching TRBD1. The CDR3 is made up of 16 amino acids. V gave up 3 bases and J gave up 2 bases; unmatched junction bases: 10. CDR1 is SGHRS, CDR2 YFSETQ, per germline. The CDR3 loop reads CASSYVDRGPPYEQYF. The sequenced CDR3 bases are TGCGCCAGCAGCTACGTAGACAGGGGACCTCCCTACGAG. Looking up the rest from reference TRBV5-1 and TRBJ2-7 gives the full variable domain: KAGVTQTPRYLIKTRGQQVTLSCSPISGHRSVSWYQQTPGQGLQFLFEYFSETQRNKGNFPGRFSGRQFSNSRSEMNVSTLELGDSALYLCASSYVDRGPPYEQYFGPGTRLTVT.

This clone has a count of ten or more. With the read ending 3 residues before the CDR3 end, the germline J gene is used to fill in that end. The chain recombines TRBV6-2 or TRBV6-3 with TRBJ2-1, with D unclear. Germline assignment: CDR1 MNHEY and CDR2 SVGEGT. The CDR3 runs 15 residues. The V end was cut by 6 bases, the J end by 3 bases, with 15 bases between. The CDR3 sequence: CASSHRLNYYNEQFF. CDR3 DNA, as far as it was read: TGTGCCAGCAGCCACCGCTTAAACTACTACAATGAG.

This clone was picked up many times. The read gets to within 3 residues of the CDR3 end, and the germline J gene fills in the rest. J is TRBJ2-5 and V is TRBV4-2, with TRBD1 matching 7 bases. CDR1 LGHNA and CDR2 YNFKEQ come from the germline V gene. There are 15 residues in the CDR3. V trimming: 0 bases; J trimming: 5 bases; junction bases outside the gene matches: 6. The CDR3 protein is CASSQDRQGGETQYF. Incomplete CDR3 DNA: TGTGCCAGCAGCCAAGATCGACAGGGCGGGGAGACC.